Listed below are T cell receptor beta chains from one sample, sequenced in a study of cytomegalovirus exposure and HLA in healthy donors. Here immunoSEQ multiplex PCR was the method, and the copy in TCRdb shows in-frame clones only, minus some. This table holds under 150,000 clones, around 80% found once. The sample was PBMCs. These receptors were collected from a male donor in good health and CMV-seropositive. The CDR3 runs from the conserved cysteine through the conserved F or W. The D gene is left open where the match is weak. Part of the rows lack a size; the others show once, few, many or a class for expanded clones.

>-|14|-|TRBV19|TRBJ2-1
CASRQGSSYNEQFF
TGTGCCAGTAGGCAAGGGAGCTCCTACAATGAGCAGTTCTTC
>-|14|-|TRBV5-6|TRBJ2-2
CASSLFQGNGELFF
TGTGCCAGCAGCTTATTCCAGGGTAACGGGGAGCTGTTTTTT
>few|15|-|TRBV7-2|TRBJ2-7
CASSRDLEPLYEQYF
TGTGCCAGCAGCCGGGACTTGGAGCCCCTCTACGAGCAGTACTTC
>-|15|-|TRBV7-9|TRBJ2-3
CASSPPRGGADTQYF
TGTGCCAGCAGCCCGCCGAGAGGGGGGGCAGATACGCAGTATTTT
>-|16|-|TRBV6-9|TRBJ1-5
CASSYSPDRSNQPQHF
TGTGCCAGCAGTTATTCCCCAGACAGAAGCAATCAGCCCCAGCATTTT
>few|15|TRBD2|TRBV9|TRBJ2-1
CASSVGAGAYNEQFF
TGTGCCAGCAGCGTAGGAGCGGGAGCTTACAATGAGCAGTTCTTC
>once|16|-|TRBV5-1|TRBJ2-5
CASSPGAITGRETQYF
TGCGCCAGCAGCCCCGGAGCAATAACAGGGCGGGAGACCCAGTACTTC
>-|13|-|TRBV2|TRBJ1-1
CASSGEMGTEAFF
TGTGCCAGCTCAGGGGAGATGGGGACTGAAGCTTTCTTT
>-|13|-|TRBV28|TRBJ1-4
CASSPGEGEKLFF
TGTGCCAGCAGCCCCGGGGAGGGTGAAAAACTGTTTTTT
>-|14|-|TRBV11-2|TRBJ2-7
CASSLTGHSYEQYF
TGTGCCAGCAGCTTAACAGGGCATTCCTACGAGCAGTACTTC
>-|14|TRBD1|TRBV6-1|TRBJ2-5
CASSPGTEQETQYF
TGTGCCAGCAGTCCCGGGACAGAGCAAGAGACCCAGTACTTC
>-|13|-|TRBV6-5|TRBJ2-7
CASSYPGTTEQYF
TGTGCCAGCAGTTACCCCGGGACAACCGAGCAGTACTTC
>-|14|-|TRBV11-3|TRBJ1-1
CASSLSTGHTEAFF
TGTGCCAGCAGCTTAAGCACAGGGCACACTGAAGCTTTCTTT
>-|14|-|TRBV7-9|TRBJ2-1
CASSRLEFLDEQFF
TGTGCCAGCAGCCGACTGGAGTTCTTGGATGAGCAGTTCTTC
>once|16|-|TRBV23-1|TRBJ2-3
CASVPPGVPGTDTQYF
TGCGCCAGCGTCCCTCCCGGAGTCCCCGGGACAGATACGCAGTATTTT
>-|13|-|TRBV14|TRBJ2-7
CASSPTGPREQYF
TGTGCCAGCAGCCCGACAGGCCCCAGGGAGCAGTACTTC
>once|15|TRBD2|TRBV5-8|TRBJ2-1
CASNREGGPYNEQFF
TGTGCCAGCAACCGGGAGGGGGGCCCCTACAATGAGCAGTTCTTC
>-|14|-|TRBV10-2|TRBJ2-7
CASMRTSDYYEQYF
TGCGCCAGCATGAGGACATCGGATTACTACGAGCAGTACTTC
>-|20|TRBD2|TRBV18|TRBJ2-3
CASSPQGTSGGALATDTQYF
TGTGCCAGCTCACCCCAAGGGACTAGCGGGGGAGCCCTCGCGACAGATACGCAGTATTTT
>-|14|-|TRBV4-1|TRBJ1-3
CASSQGHSGNTIYF
TGCGCCAGCAGCCAAGGTCACTCTGGAAACACCATATATTTT
>-|16|TRBD2|TRBV6-4|TRBJ2-1
CASSDSPGTSANEQFF
TGTGCCAGCAGTGACTCTCCCGGGACTAGCGCTAATGAGCAGTTCTTC
>-|12|-|TRBV11-3|TRBJ2-7
CASSLSGYEQYF
TGTGCCAGCAGCTTATCGGGCTACGAGCAGTACTTC
>-|15|-|TRBV7-3|TRBJ2-2
CASSPFAEGTGELFF
TGTGCCAGCAGCCCGTTTGCGGAAGGCACCGGGGAGCTGTTTTTT
>-|11|-|TRBV7-2|TRBJ2-5
CASSAQETQYF
TGTGCCAGCAGCGCGCAAGAGACCCAGTACTTC
>-|17|TRBD1|TRBV7-8|TRBJ2-2
CASSSPETGANTGELFF
TGTGCCAGCAGCTCACCAGAGACAGGGGCAAACACCGGGGAGCTGTTTTTT
>-|16|TRBD2|TRBV19|TRBJ2-5
CASSISSGRATETQYF
TGTGCCAGTAGTATCTCTAGCGGGAGGGCCACAGAGACCCAGTACTTC
>-|14|-|TRBV5-4|TRBJ1-1
CASSLAGYNTEAFF
TGTGCCAGCAGCTTGGCAGGCTACAACACTGAAGCTTTCTTT
>-|15|-|TRBV19|TRBJ2-3
CASSIEERNTDTQYF
TGTGCCAGTAGTATAGAGGAGCGGAACACAGATACGCAGTATTTT
>-|13|TRBD1|TRBV19|TRBJ1-1
CASSTAGDRQAFF
TGTGCCAGTAGTACTGCAGGGGACAGGCAAGCTTTCTTT